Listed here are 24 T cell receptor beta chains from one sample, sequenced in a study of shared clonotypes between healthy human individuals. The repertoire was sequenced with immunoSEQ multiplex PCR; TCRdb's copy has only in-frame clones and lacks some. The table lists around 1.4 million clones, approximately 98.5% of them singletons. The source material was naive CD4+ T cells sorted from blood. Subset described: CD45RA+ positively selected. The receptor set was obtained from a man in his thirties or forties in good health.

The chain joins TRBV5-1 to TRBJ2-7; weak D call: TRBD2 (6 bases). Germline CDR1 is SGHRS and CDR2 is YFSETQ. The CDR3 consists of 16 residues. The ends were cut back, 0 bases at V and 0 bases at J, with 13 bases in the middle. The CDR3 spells CASSLGFGGSSYEQYF. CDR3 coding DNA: TGCGCCAGCAGCTTGGGCTTTGGAGGGAGCTCCTACGAGCAGTACTTC.

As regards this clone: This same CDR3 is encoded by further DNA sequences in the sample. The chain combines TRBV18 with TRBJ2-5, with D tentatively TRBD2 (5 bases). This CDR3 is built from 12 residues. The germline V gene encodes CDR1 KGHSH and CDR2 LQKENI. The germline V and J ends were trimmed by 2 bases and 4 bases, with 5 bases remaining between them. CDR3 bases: TGTGCCAGCTCACCAGCGGGAGAGACCCAGTACTTC. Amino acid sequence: CASSPAGETQYF.

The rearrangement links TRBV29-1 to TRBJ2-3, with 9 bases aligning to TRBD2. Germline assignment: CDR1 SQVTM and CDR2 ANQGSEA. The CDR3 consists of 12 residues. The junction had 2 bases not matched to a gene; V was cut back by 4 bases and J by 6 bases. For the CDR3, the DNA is TGCAGCGTTGTAGCGGGAGTGGATACGCAGTATTTT. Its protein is CSVVAGVDTQYF.

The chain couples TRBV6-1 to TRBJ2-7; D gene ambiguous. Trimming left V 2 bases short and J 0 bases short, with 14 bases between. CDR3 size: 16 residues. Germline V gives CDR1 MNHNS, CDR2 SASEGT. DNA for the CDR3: TGTGCCAGCAGTGAAAGATGGAGAACTGCCTCCTACGAGCAGTACTTC. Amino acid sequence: CASSERWRTASYEQYF.

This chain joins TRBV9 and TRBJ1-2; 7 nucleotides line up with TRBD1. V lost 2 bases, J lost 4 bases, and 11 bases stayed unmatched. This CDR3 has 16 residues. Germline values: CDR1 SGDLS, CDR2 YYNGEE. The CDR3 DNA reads TGTGCCAGCAGCGTGGGTAGGACAGGCCCTGTCTATGGCTACACCTTC. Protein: CASSVGRTGPVYGYTF.

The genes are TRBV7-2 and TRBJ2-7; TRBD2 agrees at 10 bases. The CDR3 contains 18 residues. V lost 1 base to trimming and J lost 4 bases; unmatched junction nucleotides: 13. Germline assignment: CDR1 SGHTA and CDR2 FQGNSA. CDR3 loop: CASSLVPLAGVNWYEQYF. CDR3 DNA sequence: TGTGCCAGCAGCTTAGTTCCCCTAGCGGGAGTTAATTGGTACGAGCAGTACTTC.

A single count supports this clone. This CDR3 is CASSARGFHLGAFF. Here the CDR3 DNA reads TGTGCCAGCAGTGCAAGGGGGTTCCACCTTGGGGCTTTCTTT. This rearrangement joins TRBV6-1 to TRBJ1-1; D is possibly TRBD1 (6 bases). Looked up from germline, CDR1 is MNHNS and CDR2 is SASEGT. CDR3 length: 14 amino acids. V lost 4 bases and J 11 bases, leaving 20 bases between the germline ends.

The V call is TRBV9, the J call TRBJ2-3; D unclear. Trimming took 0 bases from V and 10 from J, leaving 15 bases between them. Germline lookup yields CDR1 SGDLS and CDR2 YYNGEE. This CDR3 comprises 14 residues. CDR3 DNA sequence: TGTGCCAGCAGCGTAGGTCCCTTAACGGCGGCGCAGTATTTT. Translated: CASSVGPLTAAQYF.

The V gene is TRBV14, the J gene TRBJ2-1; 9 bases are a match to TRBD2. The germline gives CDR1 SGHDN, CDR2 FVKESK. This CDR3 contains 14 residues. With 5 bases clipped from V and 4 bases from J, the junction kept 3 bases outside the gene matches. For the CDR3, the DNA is TGTGCCAGCAGCTGCCTAGCGGGGTACAATGAGCAGTTCTTC. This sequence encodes CASSCLAGYNEQFF. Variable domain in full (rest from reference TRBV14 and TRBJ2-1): EAGVTQFPSHSVIEKGQTVTLRCDPISGHDNLYWYRRVMGKEIKFLLHFVKESKQDESGMPNNRFLAERTGGTYSTLKVQPAELEDSGVYFCASSCLAGYNEQFFGPGTRLTVL.

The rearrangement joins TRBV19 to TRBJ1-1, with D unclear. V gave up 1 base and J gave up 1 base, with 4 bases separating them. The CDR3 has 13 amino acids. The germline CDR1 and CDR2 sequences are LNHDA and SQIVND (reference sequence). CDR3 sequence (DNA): TGTGCCAGTAGTATAGTCTGGAACACTGAAGCTTTCTTT. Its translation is CASSIVWNTEAFF.

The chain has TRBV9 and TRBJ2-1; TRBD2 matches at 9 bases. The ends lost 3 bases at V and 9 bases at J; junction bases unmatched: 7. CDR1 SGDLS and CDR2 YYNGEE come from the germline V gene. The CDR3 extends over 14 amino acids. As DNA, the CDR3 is TGTGCCAGCAGCGGACTAGCGGTAGGGTCTGAGCAGTTCTTC. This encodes CASSGLAVGSEQFF.

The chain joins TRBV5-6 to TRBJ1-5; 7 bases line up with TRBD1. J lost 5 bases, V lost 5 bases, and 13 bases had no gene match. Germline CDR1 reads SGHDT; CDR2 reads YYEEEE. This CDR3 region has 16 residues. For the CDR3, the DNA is TGTGCCAGCAGTGGTGGATCGGGACAGACCTATCAGCCCCAGCATTTT. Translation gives CASSGGSGQTYQPQHF.

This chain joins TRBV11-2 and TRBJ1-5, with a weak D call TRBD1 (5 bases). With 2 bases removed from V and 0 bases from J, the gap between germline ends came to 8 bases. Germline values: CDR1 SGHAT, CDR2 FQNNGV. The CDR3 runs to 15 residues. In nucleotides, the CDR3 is TGTGCCAGCAGCTTACAGGGATATAGCAATCAGCCCCAGCATTTT. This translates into CASSLQGYSNQPQHF.

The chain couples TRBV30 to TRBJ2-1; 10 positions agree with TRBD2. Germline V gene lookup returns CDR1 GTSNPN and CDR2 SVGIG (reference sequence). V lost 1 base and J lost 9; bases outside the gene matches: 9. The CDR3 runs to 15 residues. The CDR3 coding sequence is TGTGCCTGGAGTGGAGGACTAGCGGCGGGGGGTGAGCAGTTCTTC. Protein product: CAWSGGLAAGGEQFF.

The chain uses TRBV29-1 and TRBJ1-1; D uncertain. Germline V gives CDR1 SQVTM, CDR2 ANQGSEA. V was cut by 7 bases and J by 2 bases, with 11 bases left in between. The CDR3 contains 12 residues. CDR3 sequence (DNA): TGCAGCGGCGCCAGGACTAACACTGAAGCTTTCTTT. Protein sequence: CSGARTNTEAFF.

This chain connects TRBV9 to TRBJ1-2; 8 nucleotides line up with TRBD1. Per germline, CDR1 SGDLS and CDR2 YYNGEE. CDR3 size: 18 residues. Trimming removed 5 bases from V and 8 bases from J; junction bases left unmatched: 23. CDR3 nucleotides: TGTGCCAGCAGAAACGGCCTTACAGGGGGATACTCCGGGGAGGGCTACACCTTC. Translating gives CASRNGLTGGYSGEGYTF.

The CDR3 protein is CASSWIGQGETEAFF. The DNA for the CDR3 is TGCGCCAGCAGTTGGATTGGACAGGGGGAGACTGAAGCTTTCTTT. J is TRBJ1-1 and V is TRBV5-1; TRBD1 matches 10 bases. The length of the CDR3 is 15 residues. Germline CDR1 is SGHRS and CDR2 is YFSETQ. V shed 5 bases and J 5 bases; nucleotides not matched to a gene: 9.

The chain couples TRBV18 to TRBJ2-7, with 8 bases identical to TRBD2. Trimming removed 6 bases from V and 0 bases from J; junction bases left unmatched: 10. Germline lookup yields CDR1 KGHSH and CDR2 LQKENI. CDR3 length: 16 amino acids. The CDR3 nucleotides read TGTGCCAGCTCCCAGACCGGGACTAGAGGCTCCTACGAGCAGTACTTC. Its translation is CASSQTGTRGSYEQYF.

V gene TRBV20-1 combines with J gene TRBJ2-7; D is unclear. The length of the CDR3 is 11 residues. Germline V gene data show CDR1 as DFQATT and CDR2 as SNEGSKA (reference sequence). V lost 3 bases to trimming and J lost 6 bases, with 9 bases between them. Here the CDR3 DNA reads TGCAGTGCTAGCCTAGGGCCCGAGCAGTACTTC. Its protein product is CSASLGPEQYF.

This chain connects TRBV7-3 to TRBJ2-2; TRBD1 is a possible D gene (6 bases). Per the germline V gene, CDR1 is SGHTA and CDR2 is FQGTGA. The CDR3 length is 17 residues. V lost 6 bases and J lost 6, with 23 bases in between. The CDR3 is CASSRSQGSQMAGELFF. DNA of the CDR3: TGTGCCAGCAGTAGGTCACAGGGTTCACAAATGGCCGGGGAGCTGTTTTTT. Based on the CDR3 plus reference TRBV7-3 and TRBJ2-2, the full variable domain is GAGVSQTPSNKVTEKGKYVELRCDPISGHTALYWYRQSLGQGPEFLIYFQGTGAADDSGLPNDRFFAVRPEGSVSTLKIQRTERGDSAVYLCASSRSQGSQMAGELFFGEGSRLTVL.

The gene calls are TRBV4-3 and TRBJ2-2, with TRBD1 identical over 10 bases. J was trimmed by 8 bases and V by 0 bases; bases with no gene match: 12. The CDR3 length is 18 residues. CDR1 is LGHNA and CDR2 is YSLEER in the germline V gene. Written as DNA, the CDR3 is TGCGCCAGCAGCCAAGATCTATTTTCGACAGGGGGCTTTGGGGAGCTGTTTTTT. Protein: CASSQDLFSTGGFGELFF.

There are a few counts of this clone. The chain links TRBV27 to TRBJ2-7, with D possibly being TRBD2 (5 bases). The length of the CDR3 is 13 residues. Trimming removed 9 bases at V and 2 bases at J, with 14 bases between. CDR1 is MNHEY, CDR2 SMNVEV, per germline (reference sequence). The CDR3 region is CASRSGAPYEQYF. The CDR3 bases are TGTGCCAGTCGGAGCGGAGCCCCCTACGAGCAGTACTTC.

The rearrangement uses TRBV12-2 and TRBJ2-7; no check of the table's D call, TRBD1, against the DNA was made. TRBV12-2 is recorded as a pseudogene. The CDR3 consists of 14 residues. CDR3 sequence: CASRLVQGVYEQYF. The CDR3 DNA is TGTGCAAGTCGCTTAGTTCAGGGGGTCTACGAGCAGTACTTC.

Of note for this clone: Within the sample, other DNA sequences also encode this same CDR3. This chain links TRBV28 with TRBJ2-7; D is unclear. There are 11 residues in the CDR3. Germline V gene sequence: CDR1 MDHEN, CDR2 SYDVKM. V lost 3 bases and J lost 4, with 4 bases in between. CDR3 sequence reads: CASSLRYEQYF. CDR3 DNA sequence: TGTGCCAGCAGTTTGAGGTACGAGCAGTACTTC. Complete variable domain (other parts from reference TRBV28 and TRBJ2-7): DVKVTQSSRYLVKRTGEKVFLECVQDMDHENMFWYRQDPGLGLRLIYFSYDVKMKEKGDIPEGYSVSREKKERFSLILESASTNQTSMYLCASSLRYEQYFGPGTRLTVT.